These T cell receptor beta chains were read from a single sample in a study of blood T cell repertoires in COVID-19. The table came from immunoSEQ multiplex PCR; TCRdb's copy has only in-frame clones and leaves some out. In the table there are tens of thousands of clones, about 80% of which are singletons. Sequencing was performed on peripheral blood. The source is a woman between 65 and 79 years old with acute or convalescent COVID-19. CDR3s include the opening cysteine and the closing phenylalanine or tryptophan. The D gene is left open where the match is weak. The size field is filled for only some rows; it gives once, few, many or a size class.

len	d_gene	abundance	v_gene	j_gene	CDR3nt	CDR3aa
13	TRBD1	-	TRBV25-1	TRBJ1-1	TGTGCCAGCAGAACAGGGGTCCCCACTGAAGCTTTCTTT	CASRTGVPTEAFF
16	-	few	TRBV2	TRBJ2-4	TGTGCCAGCAGGGGTACAGGGAGGGCATCTAAAAACATTCAGTACTTC	CASRGTGRASKNIQYF
15	-	-	TRBV19	TRBJ2-1	TGTGCCAGTAGTATTCTAACAGGGTCCTACAATGAGCAGTTCTTC	CASSILTGSYNEQFF
13	-	few	TRBV3-1/TRBV3-2	TRBJ2-7	TGTGCCAGCAGCTCAGGCAGGGGCTACGAGCAGTACTTC	CASSSGRGYEQYF
12	TRBD1	-	TRBV29-1	TRBJ2-1	TGCAGCGCCGGACAGGGGTACAATGAGCAGTTCTTC	CSAGQGYNEQFF
14	-	-	TRBV2	TRBJ1-1	TGTGCCAGCAAGTCGGGACACTCGAACACTGAAGCTTTCTTT	CASKSGHSNTEAFF
13	-	-	TRBV15	TRBJ1-3	TGTGCCACCAGCAGAGGGGGCTCAGACACCATATATTTT	CATSRGGSDTIYF
12	-	-	TRBV12-5	TRBJ1-1	TGTGCTAGTGGTTTTCGGGGGACTGAAGCTTTCTTT	CASGFRGTEAFF
13	-	once	TRBV7-2	TRBJ2-2	TGTGCCAGCAGCTTTGCGGGTACCGGGGAGCTGTTTTTT	CASSFAGTGELFF
13	-	-	TRBV6-5	TRBJ1-6	TGTGCCAGCAGTTACTCGGGCAATTCACCCCTCCACTTT	CASSYSGNSPLHF
15	TRBD1	once	TRBV6-5	TRBJ1-1	TGTGCCAGCAGTTACGAGGGGGCGTTGAACACTGAAGCTTTCTTT	CASSYEGALNTEAFF
12	-	-	TRBV12-3/TRBV12-4	TRBJ1-5	TGTGCCAGCAGATTAGGAGGGCAGCCCCAGCATTTT	CASRLGGQPQHF
17	TRBD2	-	TRBV4-2	TRBJ2-3	TGTGCCAGCAGCCAGCCGACTAGCGGAGCTAGCACAGATACGCAGTATTTT	CASSQPTSGASTDTQYF
15	-	-	TRBV5-1	TRBJ2-5	TGCGCCAGCAGCTTGGTAGGGGCCCCCCAAGAGACCCAGTACTTC	CASSLVGAPQETQYF
16	-	-	TRBV5-6	TRBJ1-2	TGTGCCAGCAGCTTTCACCCCCTAGAAGGAGTCTATGGCTACACCTTC	CASSFHPLEGVYGYTF
15	-	-	TRBV19	TRBJ1-3	TGTGCCAGTTCCTTCGGGGTCAACTCTGGAAACACCATATATTTT	CASSFGVNSGNTIYF
14	TRBD1	-	TRBV18	TRBJ2-7	TGTGCCAGCTCATCGGGACAGGACTTCTACGAGCAGTACTTC	CASSSGQDFYEQYF
14	-	-	TRBV4-1	TRBJ2-7	TGCGCCAGCAGCCAAGAATACTACTCCTACGAGCAGTACTTC	CASSQEYYSYEQYF
11	-	-	TRBV7-9	TRBJ2-7	TGTGCCAGCACAGGGGACTACGAGCAGTACTTC	CASTGDYEQYF
15	TRBD1	-	TRBV7-2	TRBJ1-2	TGTGCCAGCAGCGTTACCGGGACAGGGTATTATGGCTACACCTTC	CASSVTGTGYYGYTF
14	-	-	TRBV19	TRBJ1-2	TGTGCCAGTATTAAAGGGCAGGGAGGCTATGGCTACACCTTC	CASIKGQGGYGYTF
16	-	-	TRBV28	TRBJ2-7	TGTGCCAGCAGTTTTTACATTGGGAGAAGGTCCTACGAGCAGTACTTC	CASSFYIGRRSYEQYF
16	TRBD2	-	TRBV29-1	TRBJ2-2	TGCAGCGTTACCGGGACTAGCGGGGGTATCACCGGGGAGCTGTTTTTT	CSVTGTSGGITGELFF
16	-	-	TRBV4-1	TRBJ2-6	TGCGCCAGCAAGCTGGGAGGACCGGAAGGGGCCAACGTCCTGACTTTC	CASKLGGPEGANVLTF
15	TRBD1	-	TRBV5-6	TRBJ1-1	TGTGCCAGCAGCCTGGTTGGGACAGAGAACACTGAAGCTTTCTTT	CASSLVGTENTEAFF
17	TRBD2	-	TRBV24-1	TRBJ2-3	TGTGCCACCAGTGGACTAGCGGGGGCCTTCGACACGGATACGCAGTATTTT	CATSGLAGAFDTDTQYF
13	TRBD1	-	TRBV7-9	TRBJ2-3	TGTGCCAGCGGACAGGGAAGCACAGATACGCAGTATTTT	CASGQGSTDTQYF
17	-	-	TRBV7-2	TRBJ1-1	TGTGCCAGCAGCCCATCTGGAGGAGGGAATAGGAACACTGAAGCTTTCTTT	CASSPSGGGNRNTEAFF
15	-	-	TRBV5-1	TRBJ2-2	TGCGCCAGCAGATTTGAATGGGAGGACACCGGGGAGCTGTTTTTT	CASRFEWEDTGELFF
15	-	-	TRBV5-4	TRBJ1-2	TGTGCCAGCAGCTCACCTGACAAGGCTGGCTATGGCTACACCTTC	CASSSPDKAGYGYTF
14	TRBD2	-	TRBV9	TRBJ2-5	TGTGCCAGCAGCGTAGATGCGGGGGGCGCGACCCAGTACTTC	CASSVDAGGATQYF
14	-	-	TRBV2	TRBJ2-1	TGTGCCAGCAGTGAAGTCAGCTCCTACAATGAGCAGTTCTTC	CASSEVSSYNEQFF
15	-	-	TRBV11-2	TRBJ1-6	TGTGCCAGCAGCTTAGAGGAGGGTACTTCATCACCCCTCCACTTT	CASSLEEGTSSPLHF
17	TRBD2	-	TRBV4-3	TRBJ2-2	TGCGCCAGCAGCCAAGAGCCTAGCGGGGCCCGCACCGGGGAGCTGTTTTTT	CASSQEPSGARTGELFF
16	TRBD1	-	TRBV27	TRBJ1-4	TGTGCCAGCAGCTCAATAGGGGGCGGAACTAATGAAAAACTGTTTTTT	CASSSIGGGTNEKLFF
13	-	-	TRBV7-3	TRBJ1-2	TGTGCCAGCAGCTCCCCGGGTGGCTATGGCTACACCTTC	CASSSPGGYGYTF
12	-	-	TRBV10-3	TRBJ1-6	TGTGCCATCATGGGAGATAATTCACCCCTCCACTTT	CAIMGDNSPLHF
12	-	once	TRBV24-1	TRBJ1-3	TGTGCCACCAGCGGGTCTTTCGGCACCATATATTTT	CATSGSFGTIYF
11	-	-	TRBV6-5	TRBJ2-7	TGTGCCAGCCGAGAAAGCTACGAGCAGTACTTC	CASRESYEQYF
17	TRBD2	-	TRBV9	TRBJ2-2	TGTGCCAGCAGCGCGTCCCGAGCGGGGGCGAACACCGGGGAGCTGTTTTTT	CASSASRAGANTGELFF
13	-	-	TRBV7-2	TRBJ2-3	TGTGCCAGCGCCTGGCCCAGCACAGATACGCAGTATTTT	CASAWPSTDTQYF
14	-	-	TRBV11-2	TRBJ1-1	TGTGCCAGCAGCCGGTGGCAGGGCGACACTGAAGCTTTCTTT	CASSRWQGDTEAFF
16	TRBD2	-	TRBV9	TRBJ2-2	TGTGCCAGCAGCGCAACGGGGGGATTCAACACCGGGGAGCTGTTTTTT	CASSATGGFNTGELFF
15	TRBD1	few	TRBV6-2/TRBV6-3	TRBJ2-1	TGTGCCAGCAGTTATCCCCAGGGGGCGGGTAATGAGCAGTTCTTC	CASSYPQGAGNEQFF
15	TRBD1	few	TRBV6-2/TRBV6-3	TRBJ1-1	TGTGCCAGCAGTTACCTCTCAGGGGGAAACACTGAAGCTTTCTTT	CASSYLSGGNTEAFF
14	-	-	TRBV9	TRBJ1-1	TGTGCCAGCAGCGTAGAGCCCCTCAGGACTGAAGCTTTCTTT	CASSVEPLRTEAFF
14	TRBD1	-	TRBV6-2/TRBV6-3	TRBJ1-4	TGTGCCAGCAGCCCGGGACAGCTGAATGAAAAACTGTTTTTT	CASSPGQLNEKLFF
16	TRBD1	-	TRBV5-5	TRBJ1-1	TGTGCCAGCAGCCCCCATCCCGGGACAGGGACTACTGAAGCTTTCTTT	CASSPHPGTGTTEAFF
13	-	-	TRBV6-5	TRBJ1-1	TGTGCCATCAAGAGTATAATGAACACTGAAGCTTTCTTT	CAIKSIMNTEAFF
15	-	-	TRBV6-2/TRBV6-3	TRBJ1-1	TGTGCCAGCAGTCGTTCACGGACTCCGGGCACTGAAGCTTTCTTT	CASSRSRTPGTEAFF
13	-	-	TRBV5-6	TRBJ2-3	TGTGCCAGCAGCTTCGAGTCCACAGATACGCAGTATTTT	CASSFESTDTQYF
11	-	-	TRBV7-9	TRBJ1-2	TGTGCCAGCAGCTCATCAGTTGGCTACACCTTC	CASSSSVGYTF
12	-	-	TRBV5-4	TRBJ1-1	TGTGCCAGCAGCAGCGCCCTGGCTGAAGCTTTCTTT	CASSSALAEAFF
15	-	few	TRBV6-2/TRBV6-3	TRBJ2-6	TGTGCCAGCAGTTATGCGGCGTACGGGGCCAACGTCCTGACTTTC	CASSYAAYGANVLTF